This T cell receptor (beta chain) was profiled in a study of Ad26.COV2.S vaccination and SARS-CoV-2 variants. Clones were sequenced by immunoSEQ multiplex PCR, and TCRdb holds only the in-frame ones, with some missing. The sample includes about 350,000 clones, 75% to 90% seen only once; the top ten take over 8.5%. The trim removed 4 bases at V and 4 bases at J, leaving 5 bases unmatched. Looked up from germline, CDR1 is LGHNA and CDR2 is YSLEER. CDR3 length: 14 residues. Treatment specified: some 20 received Ad26.COV2.S at low or high dose, single or two shots; 5 received placebo; per-sample allocation not given. Repertoires come from day 63 after the first vaccine or placebo injection. In the vaccine, an Ad26 vector expressed the SARS-CoV-2 spike of the Wuhan strain.

Sample: peripheral blood, taken in a trial of Ad26.COV2.S vaccine versus placebo. V usage is TRBV4-3 and J usage is TRBJ1-2; TRBD1 matches at 8 bases. The receptor was derived from a person between 18 and 65 years old who received the Ad26.COV2.S COVID-19 vaccine or a placebo. Here the CDR3 reads CASSPGQAGYGYTF. As DNA, the CDR3 is TGCGCCAGCAGCCCGGGACAGGCTGGCTATGGCTACACCTTC.